The 30 T cell receptor beta chains given below trace back to one sample, sequenced in a study of blood T cell repertoires in COVID-19. Clones were read by immunoSEQ multiplex PCR, and TCRdb kept only the in-frame ones, dropping some. The data show about 67,000 clones, around 90% seen once. The sequenced material came from peripheral blood. The receptors here all came from a woman of 80 years or more with acute or convalescent COVID-19.

The gene calls are TRBV28 and TRBJ2-7; 9 positions agree with TRBD1. Germline V CDR1 and CDR2: MDHEN, SYDVKM. The length of the CDR3 is 15 residues. Trimming removed 4 bases from V and 6 bases from J; junction bases left unmatched: 10. DNA for the CDR3: TGTGCCAGCAGTTCCTCCGGGACAGGGCGTTCCGAGCAGTACTTC. It translates to CASSSSGTGRSEQYF.

The chain is built from TRBV4-1 and TRBJ1-2, with D possibly matching TRBD1 (6 bases). The germline V gene has CDR1 MGHRA and CDR2 YSYEKL. Trimming pared 3 bases from V and 1 base from J, leaving 9 bases between. The CDR3 extends over 14 amino acids. CDR3: CASSQTGVNYGYTF. In DNA form, the CDR3 reads TGCGCCAGCAGCCAGACAGGTGTTAACTATGGCTACACCTTC.

V and J are TRBV6-6 and TRBJ1-5; D is unresolved. Germline V gene sequence: CDR1 MNHNY, CDR2 SVGAGI (reference sequence). The CDR3 runs 14 residues. V was cut by 6 bases and J by 2 bases, with 11 bases left in between. The CDR3 loop reads CASRPGGGNQPQHF. The CDR3 nucleotides read TGTGCCAGCAGACCGGGAGGAGGCAATCAGCCCCAGCATTTT.

V gene TRBV9 combines with J gene TRBJ1-1, with TRBD1 matching 7 bases. The CDR3 is made up of 15 amino acids. Trimming at V came to 7 bases and at J to 7 bases, leaving 16 bases not matched to a gene. The V gene's germline CDR1 is SGDLS and CDR2 YYNGEE. The CDR3 DNA follows: TGTGCCAGCGGGGGAACGGCGACTCGGACAGGTGAAGCTTTCTTT. Amino acid sequence: CASGGTATRTGEAFF. Drawing the rest from reference TRBV9 and TRBJ1-1, the complete variable domain is DSGVTQTPKHLITATGQRVTLRCSPRSGDLSVYWYQQSLDQGLQFLIQYYNGEERAKGNILERFSAQQFPDLHSELNLSSLELGDSALYFCASGGTATRTGEAFFGQGTRLTVV.

This clone was seen just once. The chain couples TRBV28 to TRBJ1-4, with 7 positions matching TRBD1. J was trimmed by 6 bases and V by 6 bases; bases with no gene match: 7. Germline lookup yields CDR1 MDHEN and CDR2 SYDVKM. CDR3 length: 14 amino acids. The CDR3 coding sequence is TGTGCCAGCAGACTACAGGGGAGGTATGAAAAACTGTTTTTT. It encodes CASRLQGRYEKLFF.

This chain joins TRBV6-5 and TRBJ1-4; D gene ambiguous. Germline V lookup: CDR1 MNHEY, CDR2 SVGAGI. V dropped 2 bases and J dropped 8 bases, with 12 bases sitting between them. This CDR3 region has 14 residues. In DNA form, the CDR3 reads TGTGCCAGCAGTTACCAAGGACTTGGCGAAAAACTGTTTTTT. Translating gives CASSYQGLGEKLFF.

The chain employs TRBV5-1 and TRBJ2-1, with D unclear. From germline, CDR1 is SGHRS and CDR2 YFSETQ. V was pared by 1 base and J by 8 bases, with 10 bases between. The CDR3 runs 13 residues. CDR3 DNA: TGCGCCAGCAGCTTGCTCCGGGTCGATGAGCAGTTCTTC. It encodes CASSLLRVDEQFF.

The chain is built from TRBV24-1 and TRBJ2-1, with 8 bases aligning to TRBD1. Looked up from germline, CDR1 is KGHDR and CDR2 is SFDVKD. With V trimmed by 3 bases and J by 9 bases, 12 bases remained unmatched. The CDR3 extends over 16 amino acids. The CDR3 nucleotides read TGTGCCACCAGTGATCCCCGGGACAGGTTGTTGGGTGAGCAGTTCTTC. It specifies CATSDPRDRLLGEQFF.

This sequence joins TRBV5-8 and TRBJ1-5; 9 bases fit TRBD1. With V trimmed by 4 bases and J by 6 bases, 11 bases remained unmatched. CDR1 and CDR2 (germline): SGHTS, YDEGEE. The CDR3 loop spans 16 amino acids. The CDR3 region has the DNA TGTGCCAGCAGCAACCGGATGACAGGGGGTAGTCAGCCCCAGCATTTT. Amino acids: CASSNRMTGGSQPQHF.

Only a few counts were recorded for this clone. The DNA for the CDR3 is TGTGCCAGCAGCTTGGCCGGACAGTATGGCTACACCTTC. Residues: CASSLAGQYGYTF. V and J are TRBV5-4 and TRBJ1-2; perhaps TRBD1 as D (6 bases). Germline CDR1 reads SGHNT; CDR2 reads YYREEE (reference sequence). The CDR3 covers 13 residues. The V end lost 0 bases, the J end lost 5 bases, and 8 bases lay between the germline ends. The full variable domain, rest sourced from reference TRBV5-4 and TRBJ1-2, is ETGVTQSPTHLIKTRGQQVTLRCSSQSGHNTVSWYQQALGQGPQFIFQYYREEENGRGNFPPRFSGLQFPNYSSELNVNALELDDSALYLCASSLAGQYGYTFGSGTRLTVV.

This clone is a singleton in its sample. The chain joins TRBV10-3 to TRBJ1-6; a weak D match, TRBD1 (6 bases). The CDR3 has 14 residues. Germline V gives CDR1 ENHRY, CDR2 SYGVKD. Trimming shortened V by 3 bases and J by 10 bases, and 13 bases separated the two germline ends. The CDR3 region is CAISEIGTNSPLHF. As DNA, the CDR3 is TGTGCCATCAGTGAAATAGGGACAAACTCACCCCTCCACTTT.

This sequence joins TRBV6-2 or TRBV6-3 and TRBJ1-5; 8 nucleotides line up with TRBD1. The CDR3 runs 19 residues. Germline CDR1 reads MNHEY; CDR2 reads SVGEGT. V lost 6 bases, J lost 0 bases, and 16 bases stayed unmatched. The CDR3 DNA reads as TGTGCCAGCAGCTTCACCGGGACAGGCCGGGGGTATAGCAATCAGCCCCAGCATTTT. Translation: CASSFTGTGRGYSNQPQHF.

The chain carries TRBV4-1 and TRBJ1-6; D perhaps matches TRBD1 (5 bases). The V and J ends lost 1 base and 9 bases respectively, with 16 bases between them. The CDR3 contains 16 residues. CDR1 and CDR2 from the germline V gene are MGHRA and YSYEKL. The CDR3 protein is CASSQAVTAPSSPLHF. The CDR3 nucleotides are TGCGCCAGCAGCCAAGCCGTGACAGCCCCGAGTTCACCCCTCCACTTT.

The rearrangement joins TRBV18 to TRBJ1-3; the D is unclear. The CDR3 contains 13 residues. Germline CDR1 reads KGHSH; CDR2 reads LQKENI. V shed 5 bases and J shed 5 bases, with 10 bases lying between them. CDR3 DNA sequence: TGTGCCAGCTCAGGCGGTTGGAGAAACACCATATATTTT. As protein: CASSGGWRNTIYF.

V is TRBV2 and J is TRBJ2-5; 9 nucleotides line up with TRBD2. V shed 8 bases and J 5 bases; nucleotides not matched to a gene: 6. Germline CDR1 SNHLY, CDR2 FYNNEI. This CDR3 region has 13 residues. The CDR3 protein is CASGLAGLETQYF. The CDR3 nucleotides read TGTGCCAGCGGGCTAGCGGGGCTGGAGACCCAGTACTTC.

The chain joins TRBV4-2 to TRBJ1-1; TRBD1 matches 8 bases. The CDR3 covers 15 residues. The trim removed 0 bases at V and 1 base at J, leaving 1 base unmatched. Germline V lookup: CDR1 LGHNA, CDR2 YNFKEQ. The CDR3: CASSQEDRANTEAFF. The CDR3 coding sequence is TGTGCCAGCAGCCAAGAGGACAGGGCGAACACTGAAGCTTTCTTT.

This rearrangement joins TRBV11-1 to TRBJ2-2, with 11 bases identical to TRBD2. Trimming took 6 bases from V and 5 from J; bases not matched to a gene: 8. CDR1 is SGHAT, CDR2 FQDESV, per germline (reference sequence). The CDR3 runs to 16 residues. The CDR3 DNA reads as TGTGCCAGCAGACGTCTAGCGGGAGGTATGACCGGGGAGCTGTTTTTT. Protein sequence: CASRRLAGGMTGELFF.

This chain joins TRBV7-6 and TRBJ2-5; 11 bases are a match to TRBD2. Germline V gene lookup returns CDR1 SGHVS and CDR2 FNYEAQ. The CDR3 contains 15 residues. V was clipped by 4 bases and J by 3 bases; unmatched bases: 4. The CDR3 DNA reads as TGTGCCAGCAGCTATTTGACTAGCGGGGAAGAGACCCAGTACTTC. This translates into CASSYLTSGEETQYF.

This chain joins TRBV2 and TRBJ1-1, with no clear D. V shed 7 bases and J shed 4 bases, with 13 bases lying between them. This CDR3 has 13 residues. CDR1 is SNHLY, CDR2 FYNNEI, per germline. CDR3 nucleotides: TGTGCCAGCACCATACTGATCGGCACTGAAGCTTTCTTT. Translating gives CASTILIGTEAFF.

V gene TRBV29-1 combines with J gene TRBJ1-3; no definite D call. The CDR3 covers 14 residues. Trimming shortened V by 4 bases and J by 0 bases, and 10 bases separated the two germline ends. Looked up from germline, CDR1 is SQVTM and CDR2 is ANQGSEA. The chain's CDR3 is CSVGDAASGNTIYF. The CDR3 DNA reads as TGCAGCGTTGGAGACGCGGCCTCTGGAAACACCATATATTTT.

This clone was seen a handful of times. CDR3 coding DNA: TGCGCCAGCAGCCCCGGGACAGGGTTGCAGACCCAGTACTTC. Its protein product is CASSPGTGLQTQYF. The chain joins TRBV5-1 to TRBJ2-5, with 9 bases that match TRBD1. The V segment lost 4 bases and the J segment 6 bases; nucleotides outside the gene matches: 7. This CDR3 contains 14 residues. Germline V gene lookup returns CDR1 SGHRS and CDR2 YFSETQ.

There are a few counts of this clone. The DNA for the CDR3 is TGTGCCAGCAGCCCGGACAGGGGGCTCCGGGCTTTCTTT. Its protein is CASSPDRGLRAFF. The chain combines TRBV5-8 with TRBJ1-1, with 11 bases matching TRBD1. The CDR3 is made up of 13 amino acids. Trimming removed 4 bases from V and 11 bases from J; junction bases left unmatched: 7. The V gene's germline CDR1 is SGHTS and CDR2 YDEGEE. Based on the CDR3 plus reference TRBV5-8 and TRBJ1-1, the full variable domain is EAGVTQSPTHLIKTRGQQATLRCSPISGHTSVYWYQQALGLGLQFLLWYDEGEERNRGNFPPRFSGRQFPNYSSELNVNALELEDSALYLCASSPDRGLRAFFGQGTRLTVV.

This clone was detected only once. The chain links TRBV19 to TRBJ1-5, with 9 bases lining up with TRBD1. CDR3 size: 16 residues. From germline, CDR1 is LNHDA and CDR2 SQIVND (reference sequence). Losses at the gene ends were 5 bases for V and 5 bases for J; bases not matched to a gene: 10. The CDR3 loop reads CASSLRDRVGYQPQHF. The CDR3 nucleotides read TGTGCCAGTAGTCTCCGGGACAGGGTCGGGTATCAGCCCCAGCATTTT.

The chain links TRBV9 to TRBJ2-2; 10 bases agree with TRBD2. Trimming cost V 3 bases and J 8 bases; bases outside gene matches: 10. Per germline, CDR1 SGDLS and CDR2 YYNGEE. The CDR3 is made up of 16 amino acids. DNA for the CDR3: TGTGCCAGCAGCGCTTCGGGACTAGCGTTAGGAGGGGAGCTGTTTTTT. Its protein is CASSASGLALGGELFF.

The rearrangement links TRBV5-1 to TRBJ1-1; 8 bases line up with TRBD1. Per the germline V gene, CDR1 is SGHRS and CDR2 is YFSETQ. This CDR3 spans 14 amino acids. Germline trimming cut 1 base from V and 4 bases from J; bases unmatched to any gene: 3. CDR3 bases: TGCGCCAGCAGCTTGCCAGGGGGCGGCACTGAAGCTTTCTTT. This gives the protein CASSLPGGGTEAFF.

This chain uses TRBV5-1 with TRBJ2-1, with D perhaps matching TRBD2 (7 bases). The CDR3 contains 13 residues. Germline-derived CDR1 and CDR2 are SGHRS and YFSETQ. Trimming shortened V by 5 bases and J by 6 bases, and 12 bases separated the two germline ends. DNA for the CDR3: TGCGCCAGCAGGTACAGGGAGGGCAATGAGCAGTTCTTC. It yields the protein CASRYREGNEQFF.

The gene calls are TRBV10-3 and TRBJ2-7; 8 nucleotides align to TRBD1. V dropped 6 bases and J dropped 5; count of bases not matched to a gene: 9. This CDR3 is built from 14 residues. CDR1 and CDR2 (germline): ENHRY, SYGVKD. CDR3 in amino acids: CAISLGQGIHEQYF. The CDR3 coding sequence is TGTGCCATCAGCCTCGGACAGGGAATCCACGAGCAGTACTTC.

This clone has only one observation. The chain is built from TRBV27 and TRBJ2-2; tentatively, D is TRBD2 (5 bases). The CDR3 contains 16 residues. Deletions cut 0 bases from V and 5 bases from J, with 13 bases between. The germline V gene encodes CDR1 MNHEY and CDR2 SMNVEV (reference sequence). This CDR3 reads CASSLSGVLVTGELFF. CDR3 DNA: TGTGCCAGCAGTTTATCGGGAGTGCTCGTAACCGGGGAGCTGTTTTTT.

This sequence joins TRBV7-9 and TRBJ2-7; the D is unclear. The ends were cut back, 7 bases at V and 0 bases at J, with 10 bases in the middle. Germline lookup yields CDR1 SEHNR and CDR2 FQNEAQ (reference sequence). The CDR3 is 13 amino acids. The CDR3 DNA is TGTGCCAGCACAGTCTACAGCTCCTACGAGCAGTACTTC. Protein: CASTVYSSYEQYF.

This clone was detected only once. In nucleotides, the CDR3 is TGTGCCAGCAGCCGTGGACAGGGTGTCGACGAGCAGTACTTC. Its protein product is CASSRGQGVDEQYF. The chain has TRBV11-2 and TRBJ2-7; 8 bases line up with TRBD1. This CDR3 has 14 amino acids. With 5 bases clipped from V and 5 bases from J, the junction kept 8 bases outside the gene matches. The germline CDR1 and CDR2 sequences are SGHAT and FQNNGV.